The 26 T cell receptor beta chains below all came from one sample that was sequenced in a study of regulatory T cells in long-lasting Graves disease. Through Arm-PCR of CDR3 regions and iRepertoire HTBI primers, TCR beta libraries were built. TCRdb passed the multiplex PCR reads through MiXCR, listing each CDR3 protein once. The sample contains fewer than 500,000 distinct CDR3 sequences, roughly 16% of which appear only once. Time point: newly diagnosed GD, antithyroid drugs for less than 3 months. With RNA extracted from PBMCs as input, the TCR library was made. The same specimen was also included in a second study, on T cells in Graves' hyperthyroidism and ophthalmopathy.

The sample was peripheral blood mononuclear cells (PBMCs), taken at new diagnosis, from a patient treated with antithyroid drugs. The source is a man aged 35 to 55 with Graves disease.

This clonotype was seen at least ten times. The gene calls are TRBV7-2 and TRBJ2-3, with 7 bases lining up with TRBD2. Per the germline V gene, CDR1 is SGHTA and CDR2 is FQGNSA. The CDR3 consists of 15 residues. V was clipped by 3 bases and J by 0 bases; unmatched bases: 3. Here the CDR3 DNA reads TGTGCCAGCAGCTTTAGCGGGCTTAGCACAGATACGCAGTATTTT. Translating it yields CASSFSGLSTDTQYF. The full variable domain, its missing parts supplied by reference TRBV7-2 and TRBJ2-3, is GAGVSQSPSNKVTEKGKDVELRCDPISGHTALYWYRQSLGQGLEFLIYFQGNSAPDKSGLPSDRFSAERTGGSVSTLTIQRTQQEDSAVYLCASSFSGLSTDTQYFGPGTRLTVL.

This clonotype was picked up a small number of times. The chain couples TRBV20-1 to TRBJ1-5; the D is unclear. V was shortened by 4 bases and J by 0 bases, with 10 bases between the two germline ends. This CDR3 comprises 14 residues. CDR1 is DFQATT, CDR2 SNEGSKA, per germline (reference sequence). The CDR3 region has the DNA TGCAGTGCTAACCTCGGGCCTAGCAATCAGCCCCAGCATTTT. Translating it yields CSANLGPSNQPQHF.

This clonotype was seen many times. J is TRBJ2-7 and V is TRBV18, with D tentatively TRBD2 (5 bases). This CDR3 region has 14 residues. Trimming removed 3 bases from V and 6 bases from J, with 15 bases in between. Germline assignment: CDR1 KGHSH and CDR2 LQKENI. The CDR3 nucleotides read TGTGCCAGCTCACCTCGGACGGGAAACGGCGAGCAGTACTTC. This codes for CASSPRTGNGEQYF.

This clonotype has a count of ten or more. V is TRBV6-1 and J is TRBJ1-1, with D uncertain. Germline V gene sequence: CDR1 MNHNS, CDR2 SASEGT. This CDR3 contains 15 residues. V lost 6 bases and J 1 base, leaving 15 bases between the germline ends. CDR3 protein: CASRSLGIQNTEAFF. DNA of the CDR3: TGTGCCAGCAGAAGCCTTGGAATACAGAACACTGAAGCTTTCTTT.

This clonotype was picked up many times. The V gene is TRBV28, the J gene TRBJ2-4, with no clear D. Germline CDR1 reads MDHEN; CDR2 reads SYDVKM. The CDR3 sequence is 15 residues long. With 2 bases removed from V and 0 bases from J, the gap between germline ends came to 8 bases. The CDR3 loop is CASSLRLIAKNIQYF. Here the CDR3 DNA reads TGTGCCAGCAGTTTACGGCTGATAGCCAAAAACATTCAGTACTTC.

This clonotype was picked up a small number of times. The chain has TRBV29-1 and TRBJ2-2, with 11 positions matching TRBD2. Germline V lookup: CDR1 SQVTM, CDR2 ANQGSEA. The CDR3 is made up of 13 amino acids. V was clipped by 7 bases and J by 3 bases; unmatched bases: 1. This chain's CDR3 is CSGGLADTGELFF. CDR3 nucleotide sequence: TGCAGCGGGGGACTAGCGGACACCGGGGAGCTGTTTTTT.

There are a few counts of this clonotype. A much more abundant neighbour one base away suggests this may be a read error. The rearrangement links TRBV28 to TRBJ2-7, with TRBD1 identical over 10 bases. The CDR3 runs to 17 residues. Germline-derived CDR1 and CDR2 are MDHEN and SYDVKM. CDR3 amino acids: CASSLDWGGQGEYGQYF. CDR3 coding DNA: TGTGCCAGCAGTTTAGATTGGGGAGGACAGGGGGAGTACGGGCAGTACTTC.

Ten or more counts support this clonotype. This sequence joins TRBV3-1 and TRBJ1-5; D is ambiguous. V was cut by 1 base and J by 3 bases, with 10 bases left in between. Germline lookup yields CDR1 LGHDT and CDR2 YNNKEL (reference sequence). The CDR3 contains 15 residues. This CDR3 is CASSQGSRLNQPQHF. CDR3 DNA sequence: TGTGCCAGCAGCCAAGGCTCCAGGCTCAATCAGCCCCAGCATTTT. Based on the CDR3 plus reference TRBV3-1 and TRBJ1-5, the full variable domain is DTAVSQTPKYLVTQMGNDKSIKCEQNLGHDTMYWYKQDSKKFLKIMFSYNNKELIINETVPNRFSPKSPDKAHLNLHINSLELGDSAVYFCASSQGSRLNQPQHFGDGTRLSIL.

The sample holds many counts of this clonotype. The chain uses TRBV7-6 and TRBJ1-5; D is uncertain. The CDR3 extends over 13 amino acids. Germline CDR1 is SGHVS and CDR2 is FNYEAQ. The ends were cut back, 4 bases at V and 4 bases at J, with 8 bases in the middle. The CDR3 sequence: CASSSARNQPQHF. CDR3 nucleotides: TGTGCCAGCAGCTCTGCCCGGAATCAGCCCCAGCATTTT. The full variable domain, completed using reference TRBV7-6 and TRBJ1-5, is GAGVSQSPRYKVTKRGQDVALRCDPISGHVSLYWYRQALGQGPEFLTYFNYEAQQDKSGLPNDRFSAERPEGSISTLTIQRTEQRDSAMYRCASSSARNQPQHFGDGTRLSIL.

The table lists this clonotype with many counts. The chain links TRBV2 to TRBJ1-6; D is perhaps TRBD1 (6 bases). The V gene's germline CDR1 is SNHLY and CDR2 FYNNEI. The CDR3 length is 15 residues. The V gene lost 2 bases and the J gene lost 9 bases, with 14 bases spanning the gap. Here the CDR3 reads CASSETYRASSPLHF. CDR3 DNA sequence: TGTGCCAGCAGTGAAACGTACAGGGCAAGTTCACCCCTCCACTTT.

About this clonotype itself: The junction differs from germline at one of its ends, possibly a read error. The rearrangement joins TRBV20-1 to TRBJ2-1; weak D call: TRBD1 (8 bases). This CDR3 is 14 amino acids long. The V gene's germline CDR1 is DFQATT and CDR2 SNEGSKA (reference sequence). The CDR3: CSASDRGVSGSLLF. In DNA, the CDR3 is TGCAGTGCTTCTGACAGGGGTGTTAGCGGGTCCCTGCTCTTC.

This clonotype was detected ten times or more. This chain uses TRBV12-3 or TRBV12-4 with TRBJ1-2; D gene uncertain. CDR3 length: 13 amino acids. The ends were cut back, 4 bases at V and 5 bases at J, with 11 bases in the middle. The CDR3 is CASSSGIKYGYTF. For the CDR3, the DNA is TGTGCCAGCAGTTCGGGAATCAAGTATGGCTACACCTTC.

J is TRBJ1-3 and V is TRBV30, with no clear D. This CDR3 comprises 13 residues. The V and J ends lost 4 bases and 1 base respectively, with 8 bases between them. Germline V gene sequence: CDR1 GTSNPN, CDR2 SVGIG (reference sequence). CDR3 loop: CAWTQWSGNTIYF. For the CDR3, the DNA is TGTGCCTGGACTCAGTGGTCTGGAAACACCATATATTTT.

This clonotype was recorded many times. The genes are TRBV12-3 or TRBV12-4 and TRBJ2-5; TRBD1 aligns across 9 bases. The CDR3 covers 16 residues. The trim removed 4 bases at V and 2 bases at J, leaving 8 bases unmatched. DNA of the CDR3: TGTGCCAGCAGTTCCGGTCACAGGGGGCGGCAAGAGACCCAGTACTTC. It yields the protein CASSSGHRGRQETQYF.

Remarks on this clonotype: A much larger clone lies a single base off, so this may be a read error. This sequence joins TRBV7-3 and TRBJ2-2; 8 bases match TRBD2. This CDR3 contains 17 residues. Germline loops: CDR1 SGHTA, CDR2 FQGTGA. The ends lost 2 bases at V and 4 bases at J; junction bases unmatched: 9. CDR3 bases: TGTGCCAGCAGCTTATTCGCGGGAGGCACGAGCACCGGGGAGCTGTTTTTT. Encoded protein: CASSLFAGGTSTGELFF.

This clonotype was seen a handful of times. V usage is TRBV4-1 and J usage is TRBJ2-3, with TRBD2 identical over 10 bases. V was pared by 4 bases and J by 4 bases, with 5 bases of the junction left unmatched. Germline values: CDR1 MGHRA, CDR2 YSYEKL. The CDR3 is made up of 15 amino acids. In nucleotides, the CDR3 is TGCGCCAGCAGCCTTGCTAGCGGGAGCCCAGATACGCAGTATTTT. This encodes CASSLASGSPDTQYF.

This chain joins TRBV28 and TRBJ1-2; D gene unclear. The germline V gene encodes CDR1 MDHEN and CDR2 SYDVKM. The CDR3 is 14 amino acids. Trimming took off 1 base at V and 0 bases at J, with 6 bases between the two ends. This chain's CDR3 is CASSLYGSNYGYTF. CDR3 DNA sequence: TGTGCCAGCAGTTTATACGGCTCTAACTATGGCTACACCTTC.

This clonotype was observed at least ten times. The chain uses TRBV7-9 and TRBJ2-1; 10 positions agree with TRBD2. The CDR3 has 16 amino acids. The V gene's germline CDR1 is SEHNR and CDR2 FQNEAQ (reference sequence). The ends lost 6 bases at V and 2 bases at J; junction bases unmatched: 7. The CDR3 loop reads CASRSYTSGTYNEQFF. The CDR3 DNA follows: TGTGCCAGCAGGTCCTACACTAGCGGGACCTACAATGAGCAGTTCTTC.

In this sample, this clonotype turned up a few times. The conserved final phenylalanine or tryptophan is absent from the CDR3, which likely points to a read error. Because the CDR3's place on the DNA is in doubt, the DNA is left out and the CDR3 is given as listed by TCRdb. The CDR3 loop reads CASSFLAG. V usage is TRBV11-2 and J usage is TRBJ2-7; TRBD2, the table's D call, lacks a check against the DNA. The germline gives CDR1 SGHAT, CDR2 FQNNGV. The CDR3 length is 8 residues, termini included.

The sample holds a few counts of this clonotype. This chain uses TRBV6-1 with TRBJ1-1; 7 bases line up with TRBD1. The length of the CDR3 is 14 residues. Losses at the gene ends were 8 bases for V and 3 bases for J; bases not matched to a gene: 9. The germline CDR1 and CDR2 sequences are MNHNS and SASEGT. In DNA form, the CDR3 reads TGTGCCAGCGCCCAGGGGGGAGTTCACACTGAAGCTTTCTTT. It translates to CASAQGGVHTEAFF.

This clonotype was counted at least ten times. The chain carries TRBV12-3 or TRBV12-4 and TRBJ1-1; D might be TRBD1 (6 bases). Trimming pared 6 bases from V and 8 bases from J, leaving 22 bases between. This CDR3 contains 15 residues. The CDR3 nucleotides read TGTGCCAGCAGCACCCCCGGGACACCCCGGCGGGAAGCTTTCTTT. This gives the protein CASSTPGTPRREAFF.

This clonotype was observed at least ten times. The J gene is TRBJ2-1, the V gene TRBV7-9; 13 nucleotides agree with TRBD2. With 3 bases clipped from V and 4 bases from J, the junction kept 6 bases outside the gene matches. Germline V CDR1 and CDR2: SEHNR, FQNEAQ (reference sequence). The CDR3 totals 17 residues. The CDR3 nucleotides read TGTGCCAGCAGCTTCCGGACTAGCGGGAGAAAGTACAATGAGCAGTTCTTC. Translation: CASSFRTSGRKYNEQFF. Based on the CDR3 plus reference TRBV7-9 and TRBJ2-1, the full variable domain is DTGVSQNPRHKITKRGQNVTFRCDPISEHNRLYWYRQTLGQGPEFLTYFQNEAQLEKSRLLSDRFSAERPKGSFSTLEIQRTEQGDSAMYLCASSFRTSGRKYNEQFFGPGTRLTVL.

As to this clonotype: With only one base between it and a far larger clone, this is likely a read error. The CDR3 does not close with the conserved phenylalanine or tryptophan, likely indicating a read error. The V and J genes are TRBV7-9 and TRBJ2-1; TRBD2 matches 13 bases. Germline CDR1 reads SEHNR; CDR2 reads FQNEAQ (reference sequence). V lost 6 bases to trimming and J lost 7 bases; unmatched junction nucleotides: 6. This CDR3 region has 15 residues. The DNA of the CDR3 is TGTGCCAGCAGGAGACCGGGACTAGCGGGAAATGAGCAGTTCCTC. This gives the protein CASRRPGLAGNEQFL.

The chain carries TRBV19 and TRBJ1-2; a possible D gene is TRBD1 (6 bases). Germline V CDR1 and CDR2: LNHDA, SQIVND (reference sequence). The CDR3 spans 15 residues. The germline V and J ends were trimmed by 4 bases and 4 bases, with 16 bases remaining between them. The CDR3 protein is CASSNLMTGTYGYTF. CDR3 nucleotides: TGTGCCAGTAGTAACCTGATGACAGGCACCTATGGCTACACCTTC.

Many counts were recorded for this clonotype. This sequence joins TRBV2 and TRBJ1-6, with TRBD1 matching 7 bases. The CDR3 has 16 amino acids. Germline CDR1 reads SNHLY; CDR2 reads FYNNEI. V lost 6 bases to trimming and J lost 10 bases; unmatched junction nucleotides: 15. CDR3 coding DNA: TGTGCCAGCAGAACAGGGGCCGCACCTATGAGGTCACCCCTCCACTTT. As protein: CASRTGAAPMRSPLHF.

This clonotype showed up many times. The CDR3 region has the DNA TGTGCCAGCAGTTACGGACAGGGAGGTGAAGCTTTCTTT. This gives the protein CASSYGQGGEAFF. The chain recombines TRBV28 with TRBJ1-1; 8 bases fit TRBD1. Germline-derived CDR1 and CDR2 are MDHEN and SYDVKM. This CDR3 is 13 amino acids long. With 4 bases clipped from V and 7 bases from J, the junction kept 5 bases outside the gene matches.